The clone carrying this T cell receptor (beta chain) came up many times. Its antigen remains unidentified. This sample was taken from a study of molecular identifiers for immune sequencing clone quantification. Overall study results and limits: Underestimated sizes of highly expanded clones could result from identical TCR molecules that share a barcode. Beyond 20 RNA copies, clones held over 99% of effector molecules, compared with under 1% in naive cells.

One entry per CDR3 protein results from TCRdb running MiXCR on the PCR reads. The sample records some 100,000 distinct CDR3 sequences, 15% to 20% being singletons. Sorted cell numbers of roughly 19,000 to 1,000,000, with 10%, 30% or 50% RNA, served as input for naive CD8 libraries. This CDR3 has 14 amino acids. The germline V and J ends were trimmed by 2 bases and 2 bases, with 7 bases remaining between them. The sequenced sample was naive CD8+ T cells from blood, with Jurkat cell RNA spiked in. Documented subset: FACS-sorted CD8+CD4-CCR7+CD45RA+ naive T cells. The genes are TRBV12-3 or TRBV12-4 and TRBJ2-4; no clear D. The sequence derives from a human donor in good health. Some libraries in this study had Jurkat cell RNA spiked in. In DNA form, the CDR3 reads TGTGCCAGCAGTTTACTGGAGTCCAAAAACATTCAGTACTTC. As protein: CASSLLESKNIQYF.